The rows below give T cell receptor beta chains drawn from one sample of a study of identical twins. TCRdb used MiXCR to reprocess the 5' RACE reads, holding one entry per CDR3 protein. This sample has around 650,000 distinct CDR3 sequences, with just over 7% found just once. The sample was also reused in another study, on yellow fever vaccine responses in identical twins.

Sequences were obtained from PBMCs. These receptors came from a woman under 30 in good health. Each CDR3 is given with its conserved first and last residue. D genes are given only for firm matches. Only part of the rows carry a size: once, few, many, or a class if the clone is expanded.

abundance,j_gene,v_gene,d_gene,CDR3aa,CDR3nt
few,TRBJ1-2,TRBV5-6,.,CASSLAGSPGGYTF,TGTGCCAGCAGCTTGGCGGGCAGCCCTGGGGGCTACACCTTC
many,TRBJ1-1,TRBV12-3/TRBV12-4,.,CASSWGANTEAFF,TGTGCCAGCAGTTGGGGGGCGAACACTGAAGCTTTCTTT
.,TRBJ1-1,TRBV7-9,TRBD1,CASSFPLGQGKNTEAFF,TGTGCCAGCAGCTTCCCCTTGGGACAGGGGAAGAACACTGAAGCTTTCTTT
few,TRBJ2-3,TRBV12-3/TRBV12-4,.,CASSFPGAPTDTQYF,TGTGCCAGCAGTTTCCCGGGAGCCCCCACAGATACGCAGTATTTT
.,TRBJ2-7,TRBV28,TRBD2,CATTSGSHEQYF,TGTGCCACCACGAGCGGGAGTCACGAGCAGTACTTC
many,TRBJ2-1,TRBV12-3/TRBV12-4,TRBD1,CASRLGQENNEQFF,TGTGCCAGCAGACTAGGACAGGAAAACAATGAGCAGTTCTTC
.,TRBJ2-7,TRBV12-3/TRBV12-4,.,CASSSLQGTYEQYF,TGTGCCAGCAGTTCTCTCCAGGGGACCTACGAGCAGTACTTC
.,TRBJ1-4,TRBV2,.,CASSAEGVDEKLFF,TGTGCCAGCAGTGCTGAGGGAGTGGATGAAAAACTGTTTTTT
.,TRBJ2-1,TRBV12-3/TRBV12-4,TRBD2,CASRTTSGIWGSSYNEQFF,TGTGCCAGCAGGACAACTAGCGGGATTTGGGGGAGCTCCTACAATGAGCAGTTCTTC
.,TRBJ2-5,TRBV20-1,.,CSASRTQETQYF,TGCAGTGCTAGTAGGACACAAGAGACCCAGTACTTC
few,TRBJ2-7,TRBV7-9,.,CASSEQVSYEQYF,TGTGCCAGCAGCGAACAGGTCTCCTACGAGCAGTACTTC
few,TRBJ2-1,TRBV11-2,.,CASSLGPDSYNEQFF,TGTGCCAGCAGCTTAGGTCCGGATTCCTACAATGAGCAGTTCTTC
.,TRBJ2-3,TRBV5-1,.,CASSAGLDTQYF,TGCGCCAGCAGCGCAGGCCTAGATACGCAGTATTTT
.,TRBJ2-3,TRBV5-1,TRBD1,CASSLSRPYRDRGNTQYF,TGCGCCAGCAGCTTGAGCCGCCCGTACCGGGACAGGGGTAACACGCAGTATTTT
few,TRBJ2-1,TRBV3-1,.,CASSHRLGRSSEQFF,TGTGCCAGCAGCCATCGACTAGGTCGGTCGAGTGAGCAGTTCTTC
many,TRBJ2-5,TRBV29-1,TRBD1,CSVDPGQGKETQYF,TGCAGCGTTGACCCGGGACAGGGAAAAGAGACCCAGTACTTC
many,TRBJ2-7,TRBV7-8,TRBD1,CASSLQGSAYEQYF,TGTGCCAGCAGTTTACAGGGGTCCGCCTACGAGCAGTACTTC
.,TRBJ2-1,TRBV24-1,.,CATSGGLSSYNEQFF,TGTGCCACCAGTGGGGGCCTGAGCTCCTACAATGAGCAGTTCTTC
many,TRBJ2-1,TRBV3-1,.,CASSQVHWGQFF,TGTGCCAGCAGCCAAGTCCATTGGGGGCAGTTCTTC
.,TRBJ2-2,TRBV7-7,.,CASSLDSPGLSGELFF,TGTGCCAGCAGCTTAGATAGTCCGGGGTTGTCCGGGGAGCTGTTTTTT
.,TRBJ2-7,TRBV5-1,TRBD2,CASSRKPKSGTSGSSSYEQYF,TGCGCCAGCAGCCGTAAACCCAAGTCCGGGACTAGCGGGAGTTCTTCCTACGAGCAGTACTTC
few,TRBJ1-1,TRBV12-3/TRBV12-4,TRBD1,CASTLTGAPNTEAFF,TGTGCCAGCACCCTGACAGGGGCCCCGAACACTGAAGCTTTCTTT
.,TRBJ2-1,TRBV21-1,.,CASSPGLAGGGVRNEQFF,TGTGCCAGCAGCCCGGGACTAGCGGGAGGAGGGGTCCGGAATGAGCAGTTCTTC
few,TRBJ2-1,TRBV28,TRBD2,CASSFNGGGTEQFF,TGTGCCAGCAGTTTCAACGGGGGGGGGACTGAGCAGTTCTTC
.,TRBJ2-2,TRBV5-1,.,CASSLGLTEANTGELFF,TGCGCCAGCAGCTTGGGGTTGACTGAAGCGAACACCGGGGAGCTGTTTTTT